This T cell receptor (beta chain) was recovered during a study of beta chain features in type 1 diabetes. Every bit of the isolated RNA underwent reverse transcription, so sequencing read expressed TCRB transcripts. Only in-frame clones appear in the TCRdb table, and some are missing; sequencing was by immunoSEQ multiplex PCR. The sample consists of hundreds of thousands of clones, about 14% of them appearing once. This CDR3 comprises 14 residues. Losses at the gene ends were 5 bases for V and 6 bases for J; bases not matched to a gene: 8. CDR1 is SGHTA and CDR2 is FQGNSA in the germline V gene. This clone showed up just a few times.

This clonotype was obtained from a man aged 18 to 29 in good health. The V call is TRBV7-2, the J call TRBJ2-7, with 9 bases that match TRBD1. The sequencing input was naive CD4+ T cells from blood. Written as DNA, the CDR3 is TGTGCCAGCAGCCCTGGGACAGGGTTCAGCGAGCAGTACTTC. Translation gives CASSPGTGFSEQYF.